What follows are 10 T cell receptor beta chains derived from one specimen sequenced in a study of blood T cell repertoires in COVID-19. Assay used: immunoSEQ multiplex PCR; TCRdb lists only in-frame clones, some missing. The table includes 140,000 to 150,000 clones, around 89% detected once. Sequences were obtained from PBMCs or T cells enriched from blood (not recorded which). These receptors originate from a woman in her thirties with acute COVID-19.

The rearrangement uses TRBV28 and TRBJ2-5, with D maybe TRBD1 (6 bases). The CDR3 sequence is 15 residues long. The ends were cut back, 8 bases at V and 4 bases at J, with 20 bases in the middle. The germline gives CDR1 MDHEN, CDR2 SYDVKM. The CDR3 here is CASGKQGSGGETQYF. CDR3 coding DNA: TGTGCCAGCGGTAAACAGGGAAGTGGGGGAGAGACCCAGTACTTC.

V gene TRBV7-2 combines with J gene TRBJ1-1; no definite D call. V lost 4 bases to trimming and J lost 3 bases, with 12 bases between them. The CDR3 covers 14 residues. The germline CDR1 and CDR2 sequences are SGHTA and FQGNSA. The CDR3 spells CASSSRRDDTEAFF. CDR3 in DNA: TGTGCCAGCAGCTCGAGGCGGGATGACACTGAAGCTTTCTTT.

This clone was seen a single time. Here the CDR3 DNA reads TGTGCCACCAGCTCCGAAACCCACGGTGAGCAGTTCTTC. Translating gives CATSSETHGEQFF. The chain combines TRBV15 with TRBJ2-1, with no clear D. Trimming took off 5 bases at V and 9 bases at J, with 14 bases between the two ends. This CDR3 contains 13 residues. The germline gives CDR1 LNHNV, CDR2 YYDKDF (reference sequence).

The genes are TRBV28 and TRBJ1-2; 10 bases are a match to TRBD1. The CDR3 totals 15 residues. The V gene end was trimmed by 8 bases and the J gene end by 3 bases; junction bases not matched to a gene: 9. The germline V gene has CDR1 MDHEN and CDR2 SYDVKM. The CDR3 is CASATGTGAHYGYTF. Written as DNA, the CDR3 is TGTGCCAGCGCAACCGGGACAGGGGCCCACTATGGCTACACCTTC.

This clone was detected a few times. This chain uses TRBV5-4 with TRBJ1-1, with D tentatively TRBD1 (5 bases). The CDR3 runs 13 residues. The germline V and J ends were trimmed by 4 bases and 7 bases, with 14 bases remaining between them. Looked up from germline, CDR1 is SGHNT and CDR2 is YYREEE (reference sequence). This CDR3 is CASSPIPGGEAFF. The CDR3 DNA follows: TGTGCCAGCAGCCCCATTCCGGGGGGTGAAGCTTTCTTT.

The table lists this clone with many counts. This chain links TRBV9 with TRBJ1-1, with a possible D match to TRBD1 (5 bases). The CDR3 is 13 amino acids. Germline-derived CDR1 and CDR2 are SGDLS and YYNGEE. Trimming cost V 1 base and J 6 bases, with 10 bases left between them. The CDR3: CASSVQSGAEAFF. Here the CDR3 DNA reads TGTGCCAGCAGCGTACAGTCGGGGGCTGAAGCTTTCTTT.

V usage is TRBV9 and J usage is TRBJ2-1, with 11 positions matching TRBD2. The CDR3 totals 15 residues. V lost 2 bases and J lost 8; bases outside the gene matches: 6. The germline V gene has CDR1 SGDLS and CDR2 YYNGEE. The CDR3 loop is CASSVSLAGGHEQFF. The DNA for the CDR3 is TGTGCCAGCAGCGTCTCCCTAGCGGGAGGCCATGAGCAGTTCTTC.

CDR3 nucleotide sequence: TGTGCCAGCAGTTATTCAGGCAGTCTCCCCGAGCAGTACTTC. The encoded protein is CASSYSGSLPEQYF. This chain connects TRBV6-6 to TRBJ2-7; D is unresolved. Germline values: CDR1 MNHNY, CDR2 SVGAGI (reference sequence). The CDR3 contains 14 residues. Deletions cut 3 bases from V and 6 bases from J, with 15 bases between.

This clone appeared a single time. This chain uses TRBV30 with TRBJ2-7; 7 bases are a match to TRBD2. The CDR3 totals 21 residues. Losses at the gene ends were 0 bases for V and 2 bases for J; bases not matched to a gene: 25. The germline gives CDR1 GTSNPN, CDR2 SVGIG (reference sequence). In nucleotides, the CDR3 is TGTGCCTGGAGTGTAAAGTTGTTGCTTAGGTGGAGTAGCGGGTTAACCTACGAGCAGTACTTC. Its translation: CAWSVKLLLRWSSGLTYEQYF.

On this clone: The same CDR3 is also encoded by other DNA sequences in this sample. This chain joins TRBV5-1 and TRBJ2-2; the D gene is possibly TRBD1 (6 bases). V lost 4 bases and J lost 2, with 9 bases in between. The CDR3 totals 14 residues. Germline V gene sequence: CDR1 SGHRS, CDR2 YFSETQ. Here the CDR3 DNA reads TGCGCCAGCAGCCTGACAGGAAACACCGGGGAGCTGTTTTTT. It is translated as CASSLTGNTGELFF.